Each of the 23 T cell receptor beta chains below was sequenced from the same sample in a study of T cell responses to AZD1222 COVID-19 vaccine. Generated by immunoSEQ multiplex PCR, the TCRdb table keeps only in-frame clones and is missing some. The sample includes 100,000 to 150,000 clones, more than 75% of them seen just once. The specimen was peripheral blood, collected 28 days after the second AZD1222 dose. The receptors derive from an adult who received the AZD1222 COVID-19 vaccine.

The J gene is TRBJ1-1, the V gene TRBV27; D unclear. The germline gives CDR1 MNHEY, CDR2 SMNVEV (reference sequence). Deletions cut 7 bases from V and 2 bases from J, with 17 bases between. This CDR3 comprises 15 residues. CDR3 nucleotide sequence: TGTGCCAGCACCCACCGCGGCGGGTCTAACACTGAAGCTTTCTTT. This encodes CASTHRGGSNTEAFF.

This chain uses TRBV5-4 with TRBJ1-1, with a possible D match to TRBD1 (6 bases). V lost 2 bases and J 2 bases, leaving 10 bases between the germline ends. This CDR3 spans 14 amino acids. From germline, CDR1 is SGHNT and CDR2 YYREEE (reference sequence). The CDR3: CASSFRGGNTEAFF. DNA for the CDR3: TGTGCCAGCAGCTTCCGAGGGGGAAACACTGAAGCTTTCTTT.

The rearrangement joins TRBV19 to TRBJ1-1; D is undetermined. CDR1 and CDR2 (germline): LNHDA, SQIVND (reference sequence). The CDR3 is 13 amino acids. Trimming removed 3 bases at V and 3 bases at J, with 8 bases between. The CDR3 spells CASSISRYTEAFF. The CDR3 bases are TGTGCCAGTAGTATTAGTCGGTACACTGAAGCTTTCTTT.

The genes are TRBV19 and TRBJ2-1, with 8 bases aligning to TRBD2. The CDR3 runs to 15 residues. With V trimmed by 3 bases and J by 2 bases, 3 bases remained unmatched. Per the germline V gene, CDR1 is LNHDA and CDR2 is SQIVND (reference sequence). CDR3 sequence: CASSITSGPYNEQFF. CDR3 nucleotide sequence: TGTGCCAGTAGTATCACTAGCGGACCCTACAATGAGCAGTTCTTC.

The rearrangement links TRBV19 to TRBJ2-1; TRBD1 aligns across 10 bases. V lost 0 bases and J lost 8; bases outside the gene matches: 4. Germline CDR1 LNHDA, CDR2 SQIVND (reference sequence). This CDR3 has 15 residues. In DNA, the CDR3 is TGTGCCAGTAGTATAGAGGGACAGGGGAGGGATGAGCAGTTCTTC. It encodes CASSIEGQGRDEQFF. Full variable domain (outside the CDR3, taken from reference TRBV19 and TRBJ2-1): DGGITQSPKYLFRKEGQNVTLSCEQNLNHDAMYWYRQDPGQGLRLIYYSQIVNDFQKGDIAEGYSVSREKKESFPLTVTSAQKNPTAFYLCASSIEGQGRDEQFFGPGTRLTVL.

The chain carries TRBV9 and TRBJ2-1; 10 bases agree with TRBD2. The CDR3 extends over 16 amino acids. Germline CDR1 and CDR2: SGDLS and YYNGEE. Losses at the gene ends were 3 bases for V and 6 bases for J; bases not matched to a gene: 9. This CDR3 is CASSASGTSAFNEQFF. The CDR3 DNA sequence: TGTGCCAGCAGCGCTTCCGGGACTAGCGCTTTCAATGAGCAGTTCTTC.

The chain carries TRBV7-9 and TRBJ2-1, with a weak D call TRBD1 (6 bases). The germline V and J ends were trimmed by 3 bases and 5 bases, with 11 bases remaining between them. This CDR3 spans 14 amino acids. Germline-derived CDR1 and CDR2 are SEHNR and FQNEAQ (reference sequence). The CDR3 nucleotides are TGTGCCAGCAGCTTCGGACAGACACACAATGAGCAGTTCTTC. This sequence encodes CASSFGQTHNEQFF.

J is TRBJ1-1 and V is TRBV12-3 or TRBV12-4; D uncertain. Trimming took 6 bases from V and 3 from J, leaving 5 bases between them. This CDR3 has 11 residues. For the CDR3, the DNA is TGTGCCAGCAGCCGGGACACTGAAGCTTTCTTT. It encodes CASSRDTEAFF.

The chain recombines TRBV9 with TRBJ1-3; the D is unclear. Trimming cost V 0 bases and J 5 bases, with 15 bases left between them. The V gene's germline CDR1 is SGDLS and CDR2 YYNGEE. The CDR3 contains 16 residues. The CDR3 loop reads CASSVGPGSPRNTIYF. CDR3 nucleotide sequence: TGTGCCAGCAGCGTAGGGCCCGGCAGTCCGCGAAACACCATATATTTT.

The V call is TRBV5-1, the J call TRBJ1-1; D may be TRBD1 (5 bases). Looked up from germline, CDR1 is SGHRS and CDR2 is YFSETQ. Trimming took 0 bases from V and 3 from J, leaving 12 bases between them. The CDR3 is made up of 15 amino acids. The DNA for the CDR3 is TGCGCCAGCAGCTTGGTGGCAGGGTCATACACTGAAGCTTTCTTT. It codes for CASSLVAGSYTEAFF. Full variable domain (rest looked up from reference TRBV5-1 and TRBJ1-1): KAGVTQTPRYLIKTRGQQVTLSCSPISGHRSVSWYQQTPGQGLQFLFEYFSETQRNKGNFPGRFSGRQFSNSRSEMNVSTLELGDSALYLCASSLVAGSYTEAFFGQGTRLTVV.

V gene TRBV2 combines with J gene TRBJ1-6; TRBD1 might be the D (5 bases). This CDR3 region has 16 residues. V was trimmed by 6 bases and J by 0 bases, leaving 12 bases between them. Germline CDR1 reads SNHLY; CDR2 reads FYNNEI. CDR3 protein: CASRAGTSSYNSPLHF. CDR3 nucleotides: TGTGCCAGCAGAGCCGGGACCAGCTCCTATAATTCACCCCTCCACTTT.

V and J are TRBV3-1 (or the pseudogene TRBV3-2) and TRBJ2-7; unclear D gene. The CDR3 runs 12 residues. Trimming stripped 3 bases from V and 6 bases from J, with 9 bases between. In germline, CDR1 is LGHDT, CDR2 YNNKEL (reference sequence). The CDR3 bases are TGTGCCAGCAGCCATTTGGGGTCCGAGCAGTACTTC. Encoded protein: CASSHLGSEQYF.

The CDR3 DNA sequence: TGTGCCAGCTCCCCAACCCCGGTCAGGGGGAGCTATAATTCACCCCTCCACTTT. It translates to CASSPTPVRGSYNSPLHF. This chain links TRBV21-1 with TRBJ1-6; TRBD1, as called in the table, went unchecked against the DNA. TRBV21-1 is classified as a pseudogene. CDR3 length equals 18 residues.

The rearrangement uses TRBV10-3 and TRBJ1-1; 7 nucleotides agree with TRBD1. The CDR3 covers 13 residues. J lost 9 bases, V lost 4 bases, and 8 bases had no gene match. In germline, CDR1 is ENHRY, CDR2 SYGVKD. CDR3 coding DNA: TGTGCCATCAGTGTGGGACAAGGGGGCCAAGCTTTCTTT. Amino acids: CAISVGQGGQAFF.

This chain links TRBV9 with TRBJ1-5; the D is unclear. This CDR3 is built from 17 residues. CDR1 SGDLS and CDR2 YYNGEE come from the germline V gene. V dropped 0 bases and J dropped 4 bases, with 17 bases sitting between them. The CDR3 coding sequence is TGTGCCAGCAGCGTAGGACGAAACGCCGACCTGAATCAGCCCCAGCATTTT. Translation gives CASSVGRNADLNQPQHF. The full variable domain, with the rest looked up from reference TRBV9 and TRBJ1-5, is DSGVTQTPKHLITATGQRVTLRCSPRSGDLSVYWYQQSLDQGLQFLIQYYNGEERAKGNILERFSAQQFPDLHSELNLSSLELGDSALYFCASSVGRNADLNQPQHFGDGTRLSIL.

This sequence joins TRBV3-1 (or the pseudogene TRBV3-2) and TRBJ2-1, with 13 bases fitting TRBD2. V shed 0 bases, J shed 8 bases, and the junction held 7 bases outside the gene matches. This CDR3 region has 17 residues. Looked up from germline, CDR1 is LGHDT and CDR2 is YNNKEL (reference sequence). The CDR3 sequence: CASSQDGLAGDPDEQFF. DNA for the CDR3: TGTGCCAGCAGCCAAGATGGACTAGCGGGAGATCCGGATGAGCAGTTCTTC.

Here the CDR3 DNA reads TGTGCCAGCAGTTTCAGGGGGGGCTACAATGAGCAGTTCTTC. Translated, it gives CASSFRGGYNEQFF. The gene calls are TRBV27 and TRBJ2-1; D may match TRBD1 or TRBD2 (7 bases each). Germline CDR1 reads MNHEY; CDR2 reads SMNVEV (reference sequence). The CDR3 has 14 amino acids. V was clipped by 3 bases and J by 3 bases, with 9 bases between them.

The chain links TRBV6-5 to TRBJ2-5, with 7 positions matching TRBD1. The CDR3 runs to 13 residues. Losses at the gene ends were 8 bases for V and 2 bases for J; bases not matched to a gene: 5. From germline, CDR1 is MNHEY and CDR2 SVGAGI. CDR3 sequence: CASGTDSQETQYF. The CDR3 DNA reads as TGTGCCAGCGGGACAGACTCGCAAGAGACCCAGTACTTC.

The CDR3 loop reads CASSYSRRTHNYGYTF. CDR3 DNA: TGTGCCAGCAGTTACTCGAGGAGAACCCACAACTATGGCTACACCTTC. V usage is TRBV6-5 and J usage is TRBJ1-2; D is ambiguous. V shed 0 bases and J shed 2 bases, with 13 bases lying between them. The CDR3 is 16 residues long. Germline values: CDR1 MNHEY, CDR2 SVGAGI.

Here the CDR3 reads CAISESGQGDTGELFF. CDR3 coding DNA: TGTGCCATCAGTGAGTCGGGACAGGGGGACACCGGGGAGCTGTTTTTT. The chain uses TRBV10-3 and TRBJ2-2, with TRBD1 matching over 11 bases. The CDR3 has 16 amino acids. Germline CDR1 reads ENHRY; CDR2 reads SYGVKD. V lost 0 bases and J lost 3; bases outside the gene matches: 0.

This clone has a single count. The rearrangement links TRBV5-5 to TRBJ1-1; the match to TRBD1 covers 7 bases. The CDR3 extends over 15 amino acids. V shed 4 bases, J shed 1 base, and the junction held 7 bases outside the gene matches. Germline CDR1 SGHKS, CDR2 YYEKEE (reference sequence). As DNA, the CDR3 is TGTGCCAGCAGCCTGGCCGGGACAGAGAACACTGAAGCTTTCTTT. Translated, it gives CASSLAGTENTEAFF.

The genes are TRBV30 and TRBJ1-2; TRBD1 is a possible D gene (5 bases). CDR1 is GTSNPN and CDR2 is SVGIG in the germline V gene (reference sequence). The CDR3 is made up of 13 amino acids. The germline V and J ends were trimmed by 7 bases and 4 bases, with 16 bases remaining between them. The CDR3: CASPRGFSYGYTF. In nucleotides, the CDR3 is TGTGCCTCCCCGCGGGGCTTTAGCTATGGCTACACCTTC.

The chain links TRBV5-1 to TRBJ1-6, with D hard to call. The CDR3 covers 15 residues. Germline values: CDR1 SGHRS, CDR2 YFSETQ. The ends were cut back, 0 bases at V and 4 bases at J, with 8 bases in the middle. CDR3 sequence: CASSLDSPYNSPLHF. DNA of the CDR3: TGCGCCAGCAGCTTGGACAGTCCGTATAATTCACCCCTCCACTTT.